The rows below give T cell receptor beta chains drawn from one sample of a study of blood T cell repertoires in COVID-19. The assay was immunoSEQ multiplex PCR, and TCRdb's table has in-frame clones only and misses some. The sample records under 150,000 clones, 90% being singletons. Sequencing was done on a sample of peripheral blood. The receptor source for this set is a woman aged 45-59 years with acute or convalescent COVID-19. Both conserved end residues are part of each CDR3. Each record gives: V gene, D gene, J gene, clone size, CDR3 DNA, CDR3 protein. The D gene is left open where the match is weak. Clone size is shown for a subset of rows, as once, few, many or a class of expanded clone.

v_gene: TRBV28; d_gene: -; j_gene: TRBJ2-7; abundance: -; CDR3nt: TGTGCCAGCAGTTTATCTCTCGCAGGGCCTTACGAGCAGTACTTC; CDR3aa: CASSLSLAGPYEQYF
v_gene: TRBV24-1; d_gene: -; j_gene: TRBJ1-2; abundance: -; CDR3nt: TGTGCCACCAGTGACCCTGACAGGCACGGCTACACCTTC; CDR3aa: CATSDPDRHGYTF
v_gene: TRBV6-5; d_gene: -; j_gene: TRBJ1-4; abundance: -; CDR3nt: TGTGCCAGCAGGGGACTAAGGGGGGGTGAAAAACTGTTTTTT; CDR3aa: CASRGLRGGEKLFF
v_gene: TRBV5-4; d_gene: -; j_gene: TRBJ2-2; abundance: once; CDR3nt: TGTGCCAGCAGCTTGGGTCCAAACGGGGAGCTGTTTTTT; CDR3aa: CASSLGPNGELFF
v_gene: TRBV29-1; d_gene: -; j_gene: TRBJ2-1; abundance: -; CDR3nt: TGCAGCGTCACATACAGGAGCTCCTACAATGAGCAGTTCTTC; CDR3aa: CSVTYRSSYNEQFF
v_gene: TRBV4-2; d_gene: TRBD2; j_gene: TRBJ2-5; abundance: few; CDR3nt: TGTGCCAGCAGCCAAGAGCGGGGGGGCCAAGAGACCCAGTACTTC; CDR3aa: CASSQERGGQETQYF
v_gene: TRBV24-1; d_gene: -; j_gene: TRBJ2-1; abundance: -; CDR3nt: TGTGCCACCAGTGGGTTTGGGGACATTCGCTCCTACAATGAGCAGTTCTTC; CDR3aa: CATSGFGDIRSYNEQFF
v_gene: TRBV28; d_gene: -; j_gene: TRBJ1-1; abundance: -; CDR3nt: TGTGCCAGCACCGTAAGTGGGGCTGGGGCGGCTTTCTTT; CDR3aa: CASTVSGAGAAFF
v_gene: TRBV11-3; d_gene: -; j_gene: TRBJ2-1; abundance: -; CDR3nt: TGTGCCAGCAGCTTACGGGGGGCAGGGGGCTTCGGTGAGCAGTTCTTC; CDR3aa: CASSLRGAGGFGEQFF
v_gene: TRBV30; d_gene: TRBD1; j_gene: TRBJ1-6; abundance: -; CDR3nt: TGTGCCTACTCCGGGACAGGCCCCCGAAGGTCACCCCTCCACTTT; CDR3aa: CAYSGTGPRRSPLHF
v_gene: TRBV6-1; d_gene: TRBD1; j_gene: TRBJ1-2; abundance: few; CDR3nt: TGTGCCAGCAGTGGCTCTGAGAGGGGGGCAGGGGGATCGAACTATGGCTACACCTTC; CDR3aa: CASSGSERGAGGSNYGYTF
v_gene: TRBV5-4; d_gene: TRBD2; j_gene: TRBJ2-1; abundance: -; CDR3nt: TGTGCCAGCAGCGGGGGAGGGTTGGATGAGCAGTTCTTC; CDR3aa: CASSGGGLDEQFF
v_gene: TRBV5-1; d_gene: -; j_gene: TRBJ1-5; abundance: -; CDR3nt: TGCGCCAGCAGCTTCGGGGGAACAGGACAGCCCCAGCATTTT; CDR3aa: CASSFGGTGQPQHF
v_gene: TRBV3-1/TRBV3-2; d_gene: -; j_gene: TRBJ1-2; abundance: -; CDR3nt: TGTGCCAGCAGCCAGATGAGGGGGAATGGCTACACCTTC; CDR3aa: CASSQMRGNGYTF
v_gene: TRBV18; d_gene: -; j_gene: TRBJ2-1; abundance: once; CDR3nt: TGTGCCAGCTCTCCGCGGGACGGCGAGCGATTCTTC; CDR3aa: CASSPRDGERFF
v_gene: TRBV5-6; d_gene: -; j_gene: TRBJ2-1; abundance: -; CDR3nt: TGTGCCAGCAGCTTATGGACAGACTCCTACAATGAGCAGTTCTTC; CDR3aa: CASSLWTDSYNEQFF
v_gene: TRBV11-2; d_gene: -; j_gene: TRBJ1-5; abundance: -; CDR3nt: TGTGCCAGCAGCTTAGATCGGGGGACTAGCAATCAGCCCCAGCATTTT; CDR3aa: CASSLDRGTSNQPQHF
v_gene: TRBV18; d_gene: -; j_gene: TRBJ1-2; abundance: -; CDR3nt: TGTGCCAGCTCACCACCCACAGCCAACTATGGCTACACCTTC; CDR3aa: CASSPPTANYGYTF
v_gene: TRBV7-3; d_gene: TRBD1; j_gene: TRBJ1-1; abundance: -; CDR3nt: TGTGCCAGCAGCTTGACAGGGGCCCCCTATAAGAACACTGAAGCTTTCTTT; CDR3aa: CASSLTGAPYKNTEAFF
v_gene: TRBV7-2; d_gene: -; j_gene: TRBJ1-5; abundance: -; CDR3nt: TGTGCCAGCAGCTCCTATAACCAGCCCCAGCATTTT; CDR3aa: CASSSYNQPQHF
v_gene: TRBV25-1; d_gene: TRBD1; j_gene: TRBJ1-1; abundance: -; CDR3nt: TGTGCCAGCAGTCCTAGACAGGGGTACGACACTGAAGCTTTCTTT; CDR3aa: CASSPRQGYDTEAFF
v_gene: TRBV7-2; d_gene: TRBD1; j_gene: TRBJ2-7; abundance: -; CDR3nt: TGTGCCAGCAGCGAAATAGGACAGGGCTCCTACGAGCAGTACTTC; CDR3aa: CASSEIGQGSYEQYF
v_gene: TRBV24-1; d_gene: -; j_gene: TRBJ2-1; abundance: -; CDR3nt: TGTGCCACCAGTGATCCCTCGGGCAGGGCCAATGAGCAGTTCTTC; CDR3aa: CATSDPSGRANEQFF
v_gene: TRBV28; d_gene: TRBD1; j_gene: TRBJ2-6; abundance: -; CDR3nt: TGTGCCAGCACCCTAAACTCGAGGGGGACAGGGTTCTCTGGGGCCAACGTCCTGACTTTC; CDR3aa: CASTLNSRGTGFSGANVLTF
v_gene: TRBV5-4; d_gene: -; j_gene: TRBJ2-5; abundance: -; CDR3nt: TGTGCCAGCAGCTTGGCCGCGGAGGGAGAGACCCAGTACTTC; CDR3aa: CASSLAAEGETQYF
v_gene: TRBV19; d_gene: -; j_gene: TRBJ2-2; abundance: once; CDR3nt: TGTGCCAGTAGTCCCGGGGAGTGGGGAAACCCCGGGGAGCTGTTTTTT; CDR3aa: CASSPGEWGNPGELFF
v_gene: TRBV7-9; d_gene: -; j_gene: TRBJ1-5; abundance: once; CDR3nt: TGTGCCAGCAGCAGCGACAGTTCGAATCAGCCCCAGCATTTT; CDR3aa: CASSSDSSNQPQHF
v_gene: TRBV30; d_gene: -; j_gene: TRBJ1-3; abundance: -; CDR3nt: TGTGCCTGGAACAGGGACCTCTCTGGAAACACCATATATTTT; CDR3aa: CAWNRDLSGNTIYF
v_gene: TRBV18; d_gene: -; j_gene: TRBJ2-7; abundance: -; CDR3nt: TGTGCCAGCTCACCCTCCGATAGGAGATCCTACGAGCAGTACTTC; CDR3aa: CASSPSDRRSYEQYF
v_gene: TRBV19; d_gene: TRBD1; j_gene: TRBJ2-7; abundance: -; CDR3nt: TGTGCCAGTAGTGTCGACAGGGATTGGAGCTACGAGCAGTACTTC; CDR3aa: CASSVDRDWSYEQYF
v_gene: TRBV3-1/TRBV3-2; d_gene: -; j_gene: TRBJ2-7; abundance: -; CDR3nt: TGTGCCAGCAGCCTTTCGCATGGCCTCGAGCAGTACTTC; CDR3aa: CASSLSHGLEQYF
v_gene: TRBV15; d_gene: -; j_gene: TRBJ1-5; abundance: -; CDR3nt: TGTGCCACCAGCAGAGAAAACTCCAATCAGCCCCAGCATTTT; CDR3aa: CATSRENSNQPQHF
v_gene: TRBV4-3; d_gene: -; j_gene: TRBJ2-7; abundance: -; CDR3nt: TGCGCCAGCAGCCACGGGACAAAGAGCTCCTACGAGCAGTACTTC; CDR3aa: CASSHGTKSSYEQYF
v_gene: TRBV19; d_gene: -; j_gene: TRBJ1-2; abundance: -; CDR3nt: TGTGCCACACAGACCCAGAACTGGCTTGGCTATGGCTACACCTTC; CDR3aa: CATQTQNWLGYGYTF
v_gene: TRBV2; d_gene: TRBD1; j_gene: TRBJ2-3; abundance: -; CDR3nt: TGTGCCAGCGAAGCCTGGACAGGGTCCACAGATACGCAGTATTTT; CDR3aa: CASEAWTGSTDTQYF
v_gene: TRBV4-2; d_gene: -; j_gene: TRBJ1-1; abundance: -; CDR3nt: TGTGCCAGCAGCCATGATGGGGGGATGAACACTGAAGCTTTCTTT; CDR3aa: CASSHDGGMNTEAFF
v_gene: TRBV9; d_gene: -; j_gene: TRBJ1-5; abundance: -; CDR3nt: TGTGCCAGCAGCGCGGGGGGGAGCAATCAGCCCCAGCATTTT; CDR3aa: CASSAGGSNQPQHF
v_gene: TRBV18; d_gene: -; j_gene: TRBJ2-5; abundance: -; CDR3nt: TGTGCCAGCTCACTCAATGGGGCTTCCGGTGGGCCCTACCAAGAGACCCAGTACTTC; CDR3aa: CASSLNGASGGPYQETQYF
v_gene: TRBV3-1/TRBV3-2; d_gene: -; j_gene: TRBJ2-7; abundance: -; CDR3nt: TGTGCCAGCAGCCAAGTTGTCCATCCGGGGGAGCAGTACTTC; CDR3aa: CASSQVVHPGEQYF
v_gene: TRBV28; d_gene: TRBD2; j_gene: TRBJ2-3; abundance: -; CDR3nt: TGTGCCAGCAGTCCAAACCTCCTAGCGGGAGGAGGAGATACGCAGTATTTT; CDR3aa: CASSPNLLAGGGDTQYF
v_gene: TRBV6-5; d_gene: -; j_gene: TRBJ2-7; abundance: -; CDR3nt: TGTGCCAGCAGGCGAAGCAGGGATTTTTACGAGCAGTACTTC; CDR3aa: CASRRSRDFYEQYF
v_gene: TRBV7-9; d_gene: -; j_gene: TRBJ1-1; abundance: -; CDR3nt: TGTGCCAGCAGCTCGCTTTTAGGGGATTCTCGTGAAGCTTTCTTT; CDR3aa: CASSSLLGDSREAFF
v_gene: TRBV2; d_gene: -; j_gene: TRBJ2-3; abundance: -; CDR3nt: TGTGCCAGCAGTGGGGCTAGCACAGATACGCAGTATTTT; CDR3aa: CASSGASTDTQYF
v_gene: TRBV11-2; d_gene: TRBD1; j_gene: TRBJ1-1; abundance: -; CDR3nt: TGTGCCAGCAGCACTAGGGACAGGGAGAATGCTTTCTTT; CDR3aa: CASSTRDRENAFF
v_gene: TRBV11-3; d_gene: -; j_gene: TRBJ2-1; abundance: -; CDR3nt: TGTGCCAGCAGCTTAGATCCGGGGGTTTACAATGAGCAGTTCTTC; CDR3aa: CASSLDPGVYNEQFF
v_gene: TRBV2; d_gene: -; j_gene: TRBJ1-2; abundance: -; CDR3nt: TGTGCCAGCGGAGACGAGGGTTGGTATGGCTACACCTTC; CDR3aa: CASGDEGWYGYTF
v_gene: TRBV7-9; d_gene: -; j_gene: TRBJ1-2; abundance: once; CDR3nt: TGTGCCAGCAGCTTATTGGTGCTGGGGGCGGACGGCTACACCTTC; CDR3aa: CASSLLVLGADGYTF
v_gene: TRBV15; d_gene: -; j_gene: TRBJ1-1; abundance: -; CDR3nt: TGTGCCACCAGCAGAAATCTCGACACTGAAGCTTTCTTT; CDR3aa: CATSRNLDTEAFF
v_gene: TRBV28; d_gene: -; j_gene: TRBJ2-7; abundance: -; CDR3nt: TGTGCCAGCTCCCGATATGGACAGAACTACGAGCAGTACTTC; CDR3aa: CASSRYGQNYEQYF
v_gene: TRBV19; d_gene: -; j_gene: TRBJ2-5; abundance: -; CDR3nt: TGTGCCAGTAGTATCGGTAGCGGACAAGAGACCCAGTACTTC; CDR3aa: CASSIGSGQETQYF
v_gene: TRBV6-4; d_gene: -; j_gene: TRBJ2-2; abundance: -; CDR3nt: TGTGCCAGCAGTGACGGAGGGTACGGGGAGCTGTTTTTT; CDR3aa: CASSDGGYGELFF
v_gene: TRBV7-9; d_gene: TRBD2; j_gene: TRBJ2-1; abundance: once; CDR3nt: TGTGCCAGCAGCTTAGTAACGGGAGGTTGGAATGAGCAGTTCTTC; CDR3aa: CASSLVTGGWNEQFF
v_gene: TRBV30; d_gene: TRBD1; j_gene: TRBJ2-3; abundance: -; CDR3nt: TGTGCCTGGGACAGGGGGACGAGCACAGATACGCAGTATTTT; CDR3aa: CAWDRGTSTDTQYF
v_gene: TRBV10-3; d_gene: TRBD2; j_gene: TRBJ2-3; abundance: once; CDR3nt: TGTGCCATCAGCCAGACTAGCGGGGGACGCACAGATACGCAGTATTTT; CDR3aa: CAISQTSGGRTDTQYF
v_gene: TRBV5-8; d_gene: -; j_gene: TRBJ2-1; abundance: once; CDR3nt: TGTGCCAGCAGCCTCTCCAGCGGTTCCTACAATGAGCAGTTCTTC; CDR3aa: CASSLSSGSYNEQFF
v_gene: TRBV27; d_gene: -; j_gene: TRBJ1-2; abundance: -; CDR3nt: TGTGCCAGCAGTTTAGGGGCCCGCTATGGCTACACCTTC; CDR3aa: CASSLGARYGYTF
v_gene: TRBV6-4; d_gene: TRBD1; j_gene: TRBJ1-2; abundance: -; CDR3nt: TGTGCCAGCAGAGGGACAGGGAACTATGGCTACACCTTC; CDR3aa: CASRGTGNYGYTF
v_gene: TRBV28; d_gene: TRBD2; j_gene: TRBJ2-7; abundance: -; CDR3nt: TGTGCCAGCAGCTTTTGGGGGGGGGACTACGAGCAGTACTTC; CDR3aa: CASSFWGGDYEQYF
v_gene: TRBV28; d_gene: -; j_gene: TRBJ1-2; abundance: few; CDR3nt: TGTGCCAGCAGAGAAATATCGGCTAACTATGGCTACACCTTC; CDR3aa: CASREISANYGYTF